Following are 14 T cell receptor beta chains from one sample sequenced in a study of OX40 agonist ivuxolimab in advanced cancers. The protocol was immunoSEQ multiplex PCR, while the TCRdb copy is restricted to in-frame clones and leaves out a portion. There are approximately 81,000 clones in the sample; 81% occur only once, and about 4.9% lies in the top ten. Sequencing was performed on CD4+ or CD8+ T cells sorted from blood, taken in a trial of the OX40 agonist ivuxolimab. The origin of the receptors is an adult with an advanced solid tumor such as melanoma, head and neck, liver or kidney cancer.

The rearrangement links TRBV21-1 to TRBJ1-5. TRBV21-1 is shown as a pseudogene. This CDR3 has 15 amino acids. CDR3 nucleotides: TGTGCCAGCAGCAAAGCGCACTGGCGGAATCAGCCCCAGCATTTT. Amino acid sequence: CASSKAHWRNQPQHF.

Only one count was recorded for this clone. The DNA for the CDR3 is TGCGCCAGCAGCATACAGGGGACCCAAGAGACCCAGTACTTC. Its protein product is CASSIQGTQETQYF. This chain uses TRBV5-1 with TRBJ2-5; TRBD1 aligns across 7 bases. Per the germline V gene, CDR1 is SGHRS and CDR2 is YFSETQ. This CDR3 has 14 amino acids. The V segment lost 4 bases and the J segment 1 base; nucleotides outside the gene matches: 4.

The V and J genes are TRBV5-7 and TRBJ1-4, with TRBD1 matching 8 bases. TRBV5-7 counts as an open reading frame of uncertain function. The CDR3 loop spans 14 amino acids. Trimming cost V 4 bases and J 11 bases; bases outside gene matches: 10. DNA for the CDR3: TGTGCCAGCAGCGGGTACAAGACAGGGGTTAAACTGTTTTTT. Its translation: CASSGYKTGVKLFF.

CDR3 coding DNA: TGTGCCAGCAGCTCACGGGACAGGAGGAGGACTGAAGCTTTCTTT. This sequence encodes CASSSRDRRRTEAFF. The chain recombines TRBV11-3 with TRBJ1-1, with 8 bases identical to TRBD1. The CDR3 loop spans 15 amino acids. Germline V lookup: CDR1 SGHNT, CDR2 YENEEA. The J segment lost 5 bases and the V segment lost 4 bases, leaving 9 bases of the junction unmatched.

The table lists this clone with a count of one. V gene TRBV7-5 combines with J gene TRBJ2-1. TRBV7-5 is a known pseudogene. This CDR3 has 15 amino acids. The CDR3 nucleotides read TGTGCCAGCAGCCACAGCCGGAGCTCCTACAATGAGCAGTTCTTC. This translates into CASSHSRSSYNEQFF.

V usage is TRBV4-3 and J usage is TRBJ2-7; D not resolved. The CDR3 has 15 residues. Germline CDR1 reads LGHNA; CDR2 reads YSLEER. Trimming cost V 1 base and J 1 base, with 11 bases left between them. The CDR3 is CASSQAAQESYEQYF. Written as DNA, the CDR3 is TGCGCCAGCAGCCAAGCAGCTCAGGAGTCCTACGAGCAGTACTTC.

In this sample, this clone turned up once. The CDR3 coding sequence is TGTGCCAGCAAGAGACAGGGCGTCGGGGAGCTGTTTTTT. Its protein is CASKRQGVGELFF. The chain is built from TRBV18 and TRBJ2-2; 7 bases align to TRBD1. The CDR3 extends over 13 amino acids. Germline CDR1 KGHSH, CDR2 LQKENI. With V trimmed by 8 bases and J by 7 bases, 7 bases remained unmatched. Using reference TRBV18 and TRBJ2-2 for the parts outside the CDR3, the full variable domain is NAGVMQNPRHLVRRRGQEARLRCSPMKGHSHVYWYRQLPEEGLKFMVYLQKENIIDESGMPKERFSAEFPKEGPSILRIQQVVRGDSAAYFCASKRQGVGELFFGEGSRLTVL.

The J gene is TRBJ1-5, the V gene TRBV19; possibly TRBD1 for D (6 bases). Germline CDR1 LNHDA, CDR2 SQIVND (reference sequence). Trimming pared 6 bases from V and 4 bases from J, leaving 16 bases between. The CDR3 totals 15 residues. The CDR3 coding sequence is TGTGCCAGTAGGAGAACAGGGACTCCTAATCAGCCCCAGCATTTT. Protein: CASRRTGTPNQPQHF.

This chain joins TRBV5-1 and TRBJ2-7; 12 positions agree with TRBD1. V lost 4 bases and J lost 3; bases outside the gene matches: 5. This CDR3 is built from 15 residues. The germline V gene has CDR1 SGHRS and CDR2 YFSETQ. CDR3 DNA sequence: TGCGCCAGCAGCCCGGGACAGGGGGCCCACTACGAGCAGTACTTC. Residues: CASSPGQGAHYEQYF.

This clone appeared once. This chain links TRBV5-1 with TRBJ1-3; D gene ambiguous. Germline assignment: CDR1 SGHRS and CDR2 YFSETQ. The CDR3 runs 13 residues. Trimming removed 1 base from V and 4 bases from J, with 6 bases in between. CDR3 DNA: TGCGCCAGCAGCTTGTACACCGGAAACACCATATATTTT. It specifies CASSLYTGNTIYF.

J is TRBJ1-5 and V is TRBV30; 9 bases are shared with TRBD1. Germline loops: CDR1 GTSNPN, CDR2 SVGIG (reference sequence). The CDR3 covers 17 residues. Trimming at V came to 5 bases and at J to 3 bases, leaving 14 bases not matched to a gene. CDR3 residues: CAWGGLPRDRDNQPQHF. The CDR3 nucleotides read TGTGCCTGGGGGGGGTTACCGCGGGACAGGGACAATCAGCCCCAGCATTTT.

The chain combines TRBV2 with TRBJ1-6, with D unclear. Germline lookup yields CDR1 SNHLY and CDR2 FYNNEI. The V end lost 8 bases, the J end lost 3 bases, and 5 bases lay between the germline ends. This CDR3 contains 12 residues. In DNA, the CDR3 is TGTGCCAGCCACGGCTATAATTCACCCCTCCACTTT. Encoded protein: CASHGYNSPLHF. Together with reference TRBV2 and TRBJ1-6, the CDR3 gives the full variable domain: EPEVTQTPSHQVTQMGQEVILRCVPISNHLYFYWYRQILGQKVEFLVSFYNNEISEKSEIFDDQFSVERPDGSNFTLKIRSTKLEDSAMYFCASHGYNSPLHFGNGTRLTVT.

The chain carries TRBV5-6 and TRBJ2-1, with D hard to call. V was trimmed by 3 bases and J by 1 base, leaving 11 bases between them. The CDR3 totals 15 residues. Germline-derived CDR1 and CDR2 are SGHDT and YYEEEE. CDR3 in DNA: TGTGCCAGCAGCTGGGGTATGGGATCCTACAATGAGCAGTTCTTC. Amino acid sequence: CASSWGMGSYNEQFF.

This chain links TRBV14 with TRBJ2-2; the D is unclear. Germline CDR1 is SGHDN and CDR2 is FVKESK. The CDR3 spans 13 residues. Between the trimmed V and J ends, which lost 2 bases and 7 bases, there was a span of 8 bases. The CDR3 sequence is CASSQSFGGELFF. The CDR3 nucleotides are TGTGCCAGCAGCCAAAGTTTTGGCGGGGAGCTGTTTTTT.